This T cell receptor (beta chain) emerged from a study of CD8 T cells in Susac syndrome. The CDR3 has 14 residues. The V gene lost 4 bases and the J gene lost 5 bases, with 14 bases spanning the gap. In germline, CDR1 is SNHLY, CDR2 FYNNEI. Study-wide results and limits: An acknowledgment was made by the study that its TCR sequencing and HLA analysis involved relatively few individuals.

Regarding this clonotype: As yet, its antigen is unknown.

An amount of RNA that ranged from about 0.45 to 1 ug was reverse transcribed with random hexamers. The amplification used immunoSEQ multiplex PCR on TCR beta CDR3; it spanned 54 Vbeta and 13 Jbeta. Using its own MiXCR run on the immunoSEQ multiplex PCR reads, TCRdb lists one record per CDR3 protein. The repertoire holds hundreds of thousands of distinct CDR3 sequences, with more than 70% as singletons. The sequence derives from a human donor with multiple sclerosis. The sequenced sample consisted of CD8+ T cells from PBMCs. The chain combines TRBV2 with TRBJ2-5; D gene ambiguous. The chain's CDR3 is CASSGVTAWETQYF. The CDR3 nucleotides are TGTGCCAGCAGTGGAGTTACTGCCTGGGAGACCCAGTACTTC.